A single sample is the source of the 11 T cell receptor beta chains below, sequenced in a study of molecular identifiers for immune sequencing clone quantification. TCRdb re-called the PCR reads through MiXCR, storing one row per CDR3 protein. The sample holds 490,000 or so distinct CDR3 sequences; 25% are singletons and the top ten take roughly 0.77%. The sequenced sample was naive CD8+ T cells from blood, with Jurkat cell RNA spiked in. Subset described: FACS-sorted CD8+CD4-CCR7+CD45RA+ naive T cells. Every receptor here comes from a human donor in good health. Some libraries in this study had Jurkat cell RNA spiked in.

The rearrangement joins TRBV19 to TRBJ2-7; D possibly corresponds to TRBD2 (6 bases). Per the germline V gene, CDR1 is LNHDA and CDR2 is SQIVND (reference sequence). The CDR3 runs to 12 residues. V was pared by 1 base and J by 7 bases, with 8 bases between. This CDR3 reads CASSIGAGEQYF. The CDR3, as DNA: TGTGCCAGTAGTATAGGGGCGGGAGAGCAGTACTTC.

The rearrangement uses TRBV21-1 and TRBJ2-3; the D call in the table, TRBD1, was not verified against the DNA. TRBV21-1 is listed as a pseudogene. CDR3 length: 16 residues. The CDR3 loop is CASSNWTGVSTDTQYF. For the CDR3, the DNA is TGTGCCAGCAGCAACTGGACAGGAGTTAGCACAGATACGCAGTATTTT.

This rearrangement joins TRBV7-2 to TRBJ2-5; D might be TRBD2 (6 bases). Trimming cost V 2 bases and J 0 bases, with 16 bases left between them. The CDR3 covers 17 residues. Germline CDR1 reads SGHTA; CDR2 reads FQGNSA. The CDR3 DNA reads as TGTGCCAGCAGCTTATCGGGCGGGGCCCTGTACCAAGAGACCCAGTACTTC. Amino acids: CASSLSGGALYQETQYF. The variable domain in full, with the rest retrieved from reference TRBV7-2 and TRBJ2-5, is GAGVSQSPSNKVTEKGKDVELRCDPISGHTALYWYRQSLGQGLEFLIYFQGNSAPDKSGLPSDRFSAERTGGSVSTLTIQRTQQEDSAVYLCASSLSGGALYQETQYFGPGTRLLVL.

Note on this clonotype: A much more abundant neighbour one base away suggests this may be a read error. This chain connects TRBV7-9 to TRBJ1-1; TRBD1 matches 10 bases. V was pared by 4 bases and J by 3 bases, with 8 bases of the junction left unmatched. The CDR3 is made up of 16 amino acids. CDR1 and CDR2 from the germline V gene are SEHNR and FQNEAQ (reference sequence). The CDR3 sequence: CASSYHPGQGYTEAFF. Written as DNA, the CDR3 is TGTGCCAGCAGCTATCATCCGGGACAGGGGTACACTGAAGCTTTCTTT.

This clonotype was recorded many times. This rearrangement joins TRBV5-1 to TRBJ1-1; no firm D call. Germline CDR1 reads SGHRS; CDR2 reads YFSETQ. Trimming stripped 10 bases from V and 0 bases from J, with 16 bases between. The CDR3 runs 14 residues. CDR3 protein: CASRASLMNTEAFF. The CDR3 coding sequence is TGCGCCTCCCGGGCGAGCCTCATGAACACTGAAGCTTTCTTT.

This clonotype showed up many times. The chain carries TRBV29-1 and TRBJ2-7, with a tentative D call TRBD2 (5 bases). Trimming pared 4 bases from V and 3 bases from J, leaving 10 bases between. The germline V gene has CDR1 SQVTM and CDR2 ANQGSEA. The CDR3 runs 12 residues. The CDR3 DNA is TGCAGCGTTGTGGTCGAGGGCTACGAGCAGTACTTC. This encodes CSVVVEGYEQYF.

The CDR3 nucleotides are TGTGCCAGAGAACCCGGGACTCCAAACACTGAAGCTTTCTTT. It is translated as CAREPGTPNTEAFF. This sequence joins TRBV2 and TRBJ1-1; TRBD1 might be the D (5 bases). Germline CDR1 SNHLY, CDR2 FYNNEI. Trimming pared 9 bases from V and 2 bases from J, leaving 16 bases between. The CDR3 loop spans 14 amino acids.

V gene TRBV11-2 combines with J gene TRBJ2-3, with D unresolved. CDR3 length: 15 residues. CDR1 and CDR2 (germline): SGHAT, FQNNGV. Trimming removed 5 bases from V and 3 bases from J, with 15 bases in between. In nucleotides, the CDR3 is TGTGCCAGCAGCAATCTCGTATCTATAACAGATACGCAGTATTTT. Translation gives CASSNLVSITDTQYF. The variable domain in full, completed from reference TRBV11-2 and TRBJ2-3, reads EAGVAQSPRYKIIEKRQSVAFWCNPISGHATLYWYQQILGQGPKLLIQFQNNGVVDDSQLPKDRFSAERLKGVDSTLKIQPAKLEDSAVYLCASSNLVSITDTQYFGPGTRLTVL.

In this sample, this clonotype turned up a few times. The CDR3 region is CASPPSSSKDTYEQYF. In DNA form, the CDR3 reads TGTGCCAGCCCCCCGTCGAGCAGTAAAGATACCTACGAGCAGTACTTC. This chain joins TRBV21-1 and TRBJ2-7; TRBD1 was called by the table and not checked on the DNA. TRBV21-1 is an annotated pseudogene. The CDR3 totals 16 residues.

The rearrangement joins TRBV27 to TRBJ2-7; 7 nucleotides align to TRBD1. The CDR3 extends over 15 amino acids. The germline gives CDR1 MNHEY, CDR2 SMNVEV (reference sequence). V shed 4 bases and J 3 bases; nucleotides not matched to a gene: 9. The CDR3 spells CASSYLLTGNYEQYF. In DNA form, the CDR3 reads TGTGCCAGCAGTTACCTCCTGACAGGGAACTACGAGCAGTACTTC.

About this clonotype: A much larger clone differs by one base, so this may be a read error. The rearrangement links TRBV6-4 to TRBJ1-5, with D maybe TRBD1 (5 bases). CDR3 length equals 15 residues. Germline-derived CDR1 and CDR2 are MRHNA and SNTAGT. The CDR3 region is CASRRQTLSDQPQHF. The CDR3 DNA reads TGTGCCAGCAGGAGACAGACTCTTAGCGATCAGCCCCAGCATTTT.